This record concerns one T cell receptor (beta chain) sequence. Its target is not known. 13 Jbeta primers and 60 Vbeta primers were used for the PCR. The method was immunoSEQ multiplex PCR; TCRdb's version includes in-frame clones alone and lacks a portion of them. Of 100,000 to 150,000 clones listed, around 81% were seen once; the top ten hold 1% to 1.5%. The sample comes from a study of cytomegalovirus exposure and HLA in healthy donors. Findings of the study overall: A later analysis found most CMV-associated TCR beta chains apparently HLA-restricted.

The CDR3 is made up of 15 amino acids. Germline V gene data show CDR1 as LNHDA and CDR2 as SQIVND (reference sequence). V dropped 4 bases and J dropped 5 bases, with 17 bases sitting between them. The sequenced material came from PBMCs. The V call is TRBV19, the J call TRBJ1-1, with D possibly being TRBD1 (6 bases). The receptor comes from a female donor in good health and CMV-seronegative. In nucleotides, the CDR3 is TGTGCCAGTAGTACCCTTCGGGGGGGCCGGACTGAAGCTTTCTTT. Its translation: CASSTLRGGRTEAFF. Combining the CDR3 with reference TRBV19 and TRBJ1-1 gives the whole variable domain DGGITQSPKYLFRKEGQNVTLSCEQNLNHDAMYWYRQDPGQGLRLIYYSQIVNDFQKGDIAEGYSVSREKKESFPLTVTSAQKNPTAFYLCASSTLRGGRTEAFFGQGTRLTVV.